This entry lists 24 T cell receptor beta chains sequenced from one sample in a study of CD8 T cells in Susac syndrome (dated by TCRdb to the late 2010s). Receptors were amplified or captured by the immunoSEQ multiplex PCR assay. RNA was extracted using the RNeasy kit, and roughly 0.5 to 1 ug of the RNA was reverse transcribed with random hexamers. TCRdb took the public reads, trimmed them with fastp at Q25, ran MiXCR for clone calling and kept in-frame beta chains. A single entry per CDR3 protein holds the most common genes and DNA from its merged rows. Across this sample there are under 350,000 distinct CDR3 sequences, with around 90% seen only once. Of the sample, 0.065% falls within the top ten clones. Material: CD4+ T cells from PBMCs. These receptors all stem from a human donor with multiple sclerosis.

V and J are TRBV20-1 and TRBJ2-1, with no clear D. The CDR3 is 11 amino acids. CDR1 DFQATT and CDR2 SNEGSKA come from the germline V gene (reference sequence). The V end was cut by 3 bases, the J end by 5 bases, with 5 bases between. CDR3 sequence reads: CSASLDNEQFF. As DNA, the CDR3 is TGCAGTGCTAGTCTCGACAATGAGCAGTTCTTC.

To note about this clonotype: Just one base apart from a much larger clone, this may be a read error. The V gene is TRBV2, the J gene TRBJ2-5; D gene ambiguous. Per germline, CDR1 SNHLY and CDR2 FYNNEI. V shed 6 bases and J shed 5 bases, with 10 bases lying between them. The CDR3 extends over 12 amino acids. CDR3: CASRLVGETQYF. The CDR3 DNA reads TGTGCCAGCAGATTAGTGGGGGAGACCCAGTACTTC.

The chain couples TRBV20-1 to TRBJ1-2; D possibly corresponds to TRBD1 (5 bases). This CDR3 region has 13 residues. V shed 0 bases and J shed 5 bases, with 10 bases lying between them. Germline-derived CDR1 and CDR2 are DFQATT and SNEGSKA (reference sequence). The CDR3 DNA sequence: TGCAGTGCTAGAGATCCAGGGAGGTATGGCTACACCTTC. Translating gives CSARDPGRYGYTF.

The sample holds one count of this clonotype. V and J are TRBV12-3 or TRBV12-4 and TRBJ2-1, with a tentative D call TRBD2 (6 bases). The CDR3 runs to 13 residues. V lost 8 bases and J 10 bases, leaving 18 bases between the germline ends. This chain's CDR3 is CASSPPLSGEQFF. CDR3 in DNA: TGTGCCAGCTCTCCCCCCCTGAGCGGGGAGCAGTTCTTC.

The gene calls are TRBV20-1 and TRBJ1-2; D remains ambiguous. Germline V gives CDR1 DFQATT, CDR2 SNEGSKA (reference sequence). CDR3 size: 15 residues. Trimming shortened V by 1 base and J by 4 bases, and 16 bases separated the two germline ends. CDR3 in amino acids: CSARVDPGRSYGYTF. CDR3 nucleotides: TGCAGTGCTAGAGTTGACCCCGGACGTTCCTATGGCTACACCTTC.

This chain joins TRBV9 and TRBJ2-2; TRBD2 might be the D (6 bases). CDR1 is SGDLS and CDR2 is YYNGEE in the germline V gene. This CDR3 contains 16 residues. Trimming removed 0 bases from V and 1 base from J, with 10 bases in between. The CDR3, as DNA: TGTGCCAGCAGCGTAGGTGTCGGGGGGAACACCGGGGAGCTGTTTTTT. Protein sequence: CASSVGVGGNTGELFF.

The rearrangement joins TRBV6-2 or TRBV6-3 to TRBJ2-7; TRBD1 aligns across 7 bases. J lost 3 bases, V lost 4 bases, and 9 bases had no gene match. The CDR3 spans 15 residues. Looked up from germline, CDR1 is MNHEY and CDR2 is SVGEGT. CDR3 coding DNA: TGTGCCAGCAGTTCTCGGACGACAGGGTACTACGAGCAGTACTTC. It codes for CASSSRTTGYYEQYF.

V usage is TRBV19 and J usage is TRBJ1-1; 7 nucleotides line up with TRBD1. The germline V gene has CDR1 LNHDA and CDR2 SQIVND (reference sequence). The CDR3 runs 14 residues. V dropped 7 bases and J dropped 1; count of bases not matched to a gene: 6. The CDR3: CASKWDRQNTEAFF. The CDR3 DNA reads TGTGCCAGTAAGTGGGACAGACAGAACACTGAAGCTTTCTTT. Supplemented by reference TRBV19 and TRBJ1-1, the full variable domain reads DGGITQSPKYLFRKEGQNVTLSCEQNLNHDAMYWYRQDPGQGLRLIYYSQIVNDFQKGDIAEGYSVSREKKESFPLTVTSAQKNPTAFYLCASKWDRQNTEAFFGQGTRLTVV.

This clonotype occurred once. The gene calls are TRBV29-1 and TRBJ2-1; D possibly uses TRBD1 or TRBD2 (5 bases each). CDR1 is SQVTM and CDR2 is ANQGSEA in the germline V gene. The CDR3 contains 16 residues. The DNA for the CDR3 is TGCAGTACTTGGGGCGCGGGCCTCTTGTCCTACAATGAGCAGTTCTTC. This sequence encodes CSTWGAGLLSYNEQFF.

V is TRBV7-2 and J is TRBJ2-6, with 7 positions matching TRBD2. CDR1 SGHTA and CDR2 FQGNSA come from the germline V gene. The length of the CDR3 is 17 residues. The V segment lost 2 bases and the J segment 0 bases; nucleotides outside the gene matches: 4. The DNA of the CDR3 is TGTGCCAGCAGCTTAACGGGGGGAAACTCTGGGGCCAACGTCCTGACTTTC. Translated: CASSLTGGNSGANVLTF. The entire variable domain, with the rest obtained from reference TRBV7-2 and TRBJ2-6, is as follows: GAGVSQSPSNKVTEKGKDVELRCDPISGHTALYWYRQSLGQGLEFLIYFQGNSAPDKSGLPSDRFSAERTGGSVSTLTIQRTQQEDSAVYLCASSLTGGNSGANVLTFGAGSRLTVL.

The genes are TRBV27 and TRBJ1-6; TRBD1 is a possible D gene (5 bases). Trimming stripped 6 bases from V and 10 bases from J, with 22 bases between. CDR1 and CDR2 from the germline V gene are MNHEY and SMNVEV (reference sequence). This CDR3 is 16 amino acids long. CDR3 coding DNA: TGTGCCAGCAGCTCCGTCGGGACCTCCATCGGGTCACCCCTCCACTTT. Its protein product is CASSSVGTSIGSPLHF.

This clonotype was found once. This chain joins TRBV6-5 and TRBJ2-3; D is unclear. CDR3 size: 12 residues. V lost 6 bases and J 4 bases, leaving 8 bases between the germline ends. CDR1 is MNHEY and CDR2 is SVGAGI in the germline V gene. CDR3 in amino acids: CASSQSSDTQYF. The CDR3 DNA follows: TGTGCCAGCAGCCAATCGTCAGATACGCAGTATTTT.

In its sample, this clonotype was seen once. The rearrangement links TRBV2 to TRBJ1-1; D remains ambiguous. The length of the CDR3 is 16 residues. Germline V lookup: CDR1 SNHLY, CDR2 FYNNEI. Trimming stripped 6 bases from V and 4 bases from J, with 21 bases between. The CDR3 DNA sequence: TGTGCCAGCAGGGACCGGGGTGGTAGGTTGGGCACTGAAGCTTTCTTT. It encodes CASRDRGGRLGTEAFF.

This rearrangement joins TRBV15 to TRBJ1-1; D might be TRBD1 (5 bases). The germline V gene encodes CDR1 LNHNV and CDR2 YYDKDF (reference sequence). Trimming stripped 3 bases from V and 1 base from J, with 12 bases between. This CDR3 comprises 15 residues. The CDR3 region has the DNA TGTGCCACCAGCAGGGTCGGTGGGACGAACACTGAAGCTTTCTTT. As protein: CATSRVGGTNTEAFF.

The chain is built from TRBV6-2 or TRBV6-3 and TRBJ1-6, with D hard to call. The CDR3 is made up of 12 amino acids. CDR1 and CDR2 (germline): MNHEY, SVGEGT. V was cut by 8 bases and J by 7 bases, with 9 bases left in between. The CDR3 DNA follows: TGTGCCAGCTCCTCCCCAAATTCACCCCTCCACTTT. Translating it yields CASSSPNSPLHF.

This clonotype was seen just once. The V call is TRBV6-5, the J call TRBJ1-1; 7 bases map to TRBD1. V gave up 0 bases and J gave up 1 base; unmatched junction bases: 2. Germline values: CDR1 MNHEY, CDR2 SVGAGI. The CDR3 has 15 amino acids. CDR3 sequence: CASSYSGGANTEAFF. The CDR3 DNA reads as TGTGCCAGCAGTTACTCAGGGGGCGCGAACACTGAAGCTTTCTTT.

The chain joins TRBV5-1 to TRBJ1-2; D unclear. Germline CDR1 SGHRS, CDR2 YFSETQ. V was cut by 0 bases and J by 4 bases, with 10 bases left in between. The CDR3 has 14 amino acids. The CDR3, as DNA: TGCGCCAGCAGCTTGGAATCGGAAGCCTATGGCTACACCTTC. Translated: CASSLESEAYGYTF.

The gene calls are TRBV4-2 and TRBJ1-5; D not certain. Between the trimmed V and J ends, which lost 4 bases and 5 bases, there was a span of 15 bases. The V gene's germline CDR1 is LGHNA and CDR2 YNFKEQ. The CDR3 sequence is 15 residues long. CDR3 residues: CASSRRYSSDQPQHF. The CDR3 nucleotides read TGTGCCAGCAGCCGAAGATACAGTAGTGATCAGCCCCAGCATTTT.

The genes are TRBV24-1 and TRBJ2-3; no reliable D call. CDR1 and CDR2 (germline): KGHDR, SFDVKD. Trimming took off 3 bases at V and 6 bases at J, with 9 bases between the two ends. CDR3 size: 13 residues. CDR3 sequence: CATSDLYQDTQYF. For the CDR3, the DNA is TGTGCCACCAGTGATCTTTATCAGGATACGCAGTATTTT.

The chain has TRBV12-3 or TRBV12-4 and TRBJ2-2; 12 bases align to TRBD2. CDR3 size: 15 residues. V lost 6 bases and J lost 6; bases outside the gene matches: 5. CDR3: CASRPGLAGSGELFF. CDR3 sequence (DNA): TGTGCCAGCAGGCCCGGACTAGCGGGGTCCGGGGAGCTGTTTTTT.

V usage is TRBV7-9 and J usage is TRBJ1-5, with D uncertain. V lost 4 bases and J lost 1, with 8 bases in between. This CDR3 is 14 amino acids long. Germline V gene sequence: CDR1 SEHNR, CDR2 FQNEAQ (reference sequence). The CDR3 DNA follows: TGTGCCAGCAGCTCCGGGTCAAGCAATCAGCCCCAGCATTTT. It translates to CASSSGSSNQPQHF.

The chain uses TRBV20-1 and TRBJ2-3, with no clear D. Trimming stripped 5 bases from V and 0 bases from J, with 15 bases between. The germline V gene encodes CDR1 DFQATT and CDR2 SNEGSKA (reference sequence). This CDR3 has 15 amino acids. This CDR3 is CSAFPQRSSTDTQYF. In DNA form, the CDR3 reads TGCAGTGCTTTCCCCCAACGATCTAGCACAGATACGCAGTATTTT.

In its sample, this clonotype was seen once. V gene TRBV7-3 combines with J gene TRBJ2-2; D might be TRBD1 (6 bases). The germline gives CDR1 SGHTA, CDR2 FQGTGA. This CDR3 is 15 amino acids long. Trimming pared 2 bases from V and 4 bases from J, leaving 11 bases between. CDR3 nucleotide sequence: TGTGCCAGCAGCTTAGAGGCCAGGGGCACCGGGGAGCTGTTTTTT. It codes for CASSLEARGTGELFF. The whole variable domain, filled in from reference TRBV7-3 and TRBJ2-2, reads GAGVSQTPSNKVTEKGKYVELRCDPISGHTALYWYRQSLGQGPEFLIYFQGTGAADDSGLPNDRFFAVRPEGSVSTLKIQRTERGDSAVYLCASSLEARGTGELFFGEGSRLTVL.

The chain is built from TRBV7-2 and TRBJ2-7; TRBD2 matches 7 bases. Trimming removed 4 bases from V and 2 bases from J; junction bases left unmatched: 5. From germline, CDR1 is SGHTA and CDR2 FQGNSA. This CDR3 spans 14 amino acids. In nucleotides, the CDR3 is TGTGCCAGCAGCTACAGCGGGGATACCTACGAGCAGTACTTC. It codes for CASSYSGDTYEQYF.